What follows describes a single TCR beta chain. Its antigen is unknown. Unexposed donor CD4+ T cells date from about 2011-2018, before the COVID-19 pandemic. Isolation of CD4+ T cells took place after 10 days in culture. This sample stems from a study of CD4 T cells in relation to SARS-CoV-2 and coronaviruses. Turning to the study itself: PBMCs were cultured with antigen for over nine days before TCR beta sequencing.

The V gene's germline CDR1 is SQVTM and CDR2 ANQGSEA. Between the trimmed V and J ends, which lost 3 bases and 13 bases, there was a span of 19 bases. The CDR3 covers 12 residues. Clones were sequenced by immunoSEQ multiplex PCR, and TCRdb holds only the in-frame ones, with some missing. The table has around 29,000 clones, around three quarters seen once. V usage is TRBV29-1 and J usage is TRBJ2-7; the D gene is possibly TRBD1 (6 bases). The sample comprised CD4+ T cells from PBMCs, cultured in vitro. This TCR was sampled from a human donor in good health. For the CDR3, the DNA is TGCAGCGTTGAGGGGAAGGGGGACACCTCCTACTTC. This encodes CSVEGKGDTSYF.